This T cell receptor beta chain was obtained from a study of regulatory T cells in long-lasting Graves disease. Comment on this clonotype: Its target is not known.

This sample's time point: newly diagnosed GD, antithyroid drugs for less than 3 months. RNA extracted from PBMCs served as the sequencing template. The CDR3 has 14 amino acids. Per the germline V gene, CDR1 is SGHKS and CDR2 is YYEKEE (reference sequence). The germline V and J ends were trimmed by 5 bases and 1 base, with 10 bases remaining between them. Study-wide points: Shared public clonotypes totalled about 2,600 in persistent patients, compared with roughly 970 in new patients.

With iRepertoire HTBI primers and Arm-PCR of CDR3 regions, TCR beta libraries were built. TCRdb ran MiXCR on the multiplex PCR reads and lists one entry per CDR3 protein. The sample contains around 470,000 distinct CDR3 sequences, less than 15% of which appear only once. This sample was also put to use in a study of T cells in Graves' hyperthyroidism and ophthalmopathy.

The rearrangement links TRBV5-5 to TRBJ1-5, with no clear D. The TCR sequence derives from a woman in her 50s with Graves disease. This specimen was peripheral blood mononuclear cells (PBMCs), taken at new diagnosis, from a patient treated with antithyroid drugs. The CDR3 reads CASSRLDSNQPQHF. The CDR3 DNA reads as TGTGCCAGCAGTCGGCTGGACAGCAATCAGCCCCAGCATTTT.